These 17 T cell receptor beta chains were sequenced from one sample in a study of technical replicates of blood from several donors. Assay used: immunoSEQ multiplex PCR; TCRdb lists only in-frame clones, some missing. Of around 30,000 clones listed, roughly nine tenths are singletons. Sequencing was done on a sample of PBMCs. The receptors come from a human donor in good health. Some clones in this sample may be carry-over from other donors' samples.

In DNA, the CDR3 is TGCAGCGTTGAAGACTTAGGAGAAAGCTCCTACAATGAGCAGTTCTTC. Translation gives CSVEDLGESSYNEQFF. The rearrangement joins TRBV29-1 to TRBJ2-1; D gene uncertain. Per the germline V gene, CDR1 is SQVTM and CDR2 is ANQGSEA. This CDR3 has 16 residues. With 0 bases removed from V and 0 bases from J, the gap between germline ends came to 12 bases.

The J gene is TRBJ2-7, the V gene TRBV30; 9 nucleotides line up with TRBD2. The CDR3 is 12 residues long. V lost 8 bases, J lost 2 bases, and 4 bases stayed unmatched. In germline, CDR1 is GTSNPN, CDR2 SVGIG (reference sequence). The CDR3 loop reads CAASSGAYEQYF. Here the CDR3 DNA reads TGTGCCGCCTCTAGCGGGGCCTACGAGCAGTACTTC.

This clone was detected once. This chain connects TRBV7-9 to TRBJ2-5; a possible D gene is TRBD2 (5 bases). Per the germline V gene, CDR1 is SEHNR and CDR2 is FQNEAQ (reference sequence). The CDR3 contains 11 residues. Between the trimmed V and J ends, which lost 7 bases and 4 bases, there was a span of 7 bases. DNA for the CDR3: TGTGCCAGCACCCGGGGAGAGACCCAGTACTTC. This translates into CASTRGETQYF.

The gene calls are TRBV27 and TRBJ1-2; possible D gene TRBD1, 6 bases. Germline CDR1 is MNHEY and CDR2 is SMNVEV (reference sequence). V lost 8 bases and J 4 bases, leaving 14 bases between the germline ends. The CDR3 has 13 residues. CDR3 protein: CASRFTGTYGYTF. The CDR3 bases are TGTGCCAGCCGATTCACAGGGACCTATGGCTACACCTTC.

The CDR3 sequence: CASSIKYPSPYEQYF. The CDR3 nucleotides read TGTGCCAGTAGTATAAAGTATCCGAGTCCCTACGAGCAGTACTTC. The gene calls are TRBV19 and TRBJ2-7; no definite D call. V dropped 2 bases and J dropped 2 bases, with 13 bases sitting between them. This CDR3 comprises 15 residues. Germline values: CDR1 LNHDA, CDR2 SQIVND (reference sequence).

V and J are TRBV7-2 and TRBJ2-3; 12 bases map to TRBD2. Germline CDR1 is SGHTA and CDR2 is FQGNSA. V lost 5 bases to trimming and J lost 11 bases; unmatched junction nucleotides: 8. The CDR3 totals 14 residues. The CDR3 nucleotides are TGTGCCAGCAGCCCTAGCGGGGGGGCGGCGGGGCAGTATTTT. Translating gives CASSPSGGAAGQYF.

In DNA form, the CDR3 reads TGTGCCAGCAGCTTAAGCGGGACTAGCGGCTACGAGCAGTACTTC. It is translated as CASSLSGTSGYEQYF. V usage is TRBV7-3 and J usage is TRBJ2-7; 11 bases are shared with TRBD2. The CDR3 is 15 amino acids. The junction had 2 bases not matched to a gene; V was cut back by 1 base and J by 3 bases. CDR1 and CDR2 (germline): SGHTA, FQGTGA. The full variable domain, in which reference TRBV7-3 and TRBJ2-7 provide the parts outside the CDR3, is GAGVSQTPSNKVTEKGKYVELRCDPISGHTALYWYRQSLGQGPEFLIYFQGTGAADDSGLPNDRFFAVRPEGSVSTLKIQRTERGDSAVYLCASSLSGTSGYEQYFGPGTRLTVT.

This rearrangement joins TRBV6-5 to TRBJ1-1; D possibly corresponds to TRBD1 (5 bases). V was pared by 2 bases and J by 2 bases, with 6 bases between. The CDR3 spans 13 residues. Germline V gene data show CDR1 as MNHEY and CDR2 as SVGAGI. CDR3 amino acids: CASSYRGNTEAFF. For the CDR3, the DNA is TGTGCCAGCAGTTACAGGGGAAACACTGAAGCTTTCTTT.

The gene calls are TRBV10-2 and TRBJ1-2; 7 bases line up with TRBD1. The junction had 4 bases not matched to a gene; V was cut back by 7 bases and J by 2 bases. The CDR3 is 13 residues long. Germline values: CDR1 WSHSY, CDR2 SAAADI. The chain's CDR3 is CASTPQGNYGYTF. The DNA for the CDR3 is TGCGCCAGCACCCCACAGGGGAACTATGGCTACACCTTC.

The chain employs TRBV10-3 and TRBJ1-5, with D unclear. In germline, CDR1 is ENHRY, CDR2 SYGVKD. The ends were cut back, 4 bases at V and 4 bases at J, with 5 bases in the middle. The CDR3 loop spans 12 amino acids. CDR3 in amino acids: CAISGENQPQHF. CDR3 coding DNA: TGTGCCATCAGTGGAGAAAATCAGCCCCAGCATTTT.

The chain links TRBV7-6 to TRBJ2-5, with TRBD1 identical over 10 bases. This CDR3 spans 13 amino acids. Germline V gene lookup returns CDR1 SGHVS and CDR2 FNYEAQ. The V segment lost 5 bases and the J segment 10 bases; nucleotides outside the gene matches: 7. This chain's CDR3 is CASSLGQGSDQYF. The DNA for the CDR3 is TGTGCCAGCAGCCTGGGACAGGGGTCTGACCAGTACTTC.

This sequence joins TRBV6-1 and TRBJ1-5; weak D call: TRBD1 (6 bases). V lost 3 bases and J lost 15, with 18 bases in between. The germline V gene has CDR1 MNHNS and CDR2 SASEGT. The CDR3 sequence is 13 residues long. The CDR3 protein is CASSDSWDTFLHF. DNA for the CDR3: TGTGCCAGCAGTGATTCATGGGACACCTTTTTGCATTTT.

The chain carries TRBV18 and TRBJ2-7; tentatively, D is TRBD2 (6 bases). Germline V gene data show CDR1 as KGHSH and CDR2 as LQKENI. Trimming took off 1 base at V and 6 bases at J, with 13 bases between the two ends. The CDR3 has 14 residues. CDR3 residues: CASSPRRADGEQYF. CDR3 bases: TGTGCCAGCTCACCACGGAGGGCGGACGGCGAGCAGTACTTC.

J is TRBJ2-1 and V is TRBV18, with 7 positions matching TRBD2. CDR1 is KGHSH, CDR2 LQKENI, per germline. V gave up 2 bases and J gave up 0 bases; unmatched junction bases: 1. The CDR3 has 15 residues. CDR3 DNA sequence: TGTGCCAGCTCACCAGTAGCGGGCTCCTACAATGAGCAGTTCTTC. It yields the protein CASSPVAGSYNEQFF.

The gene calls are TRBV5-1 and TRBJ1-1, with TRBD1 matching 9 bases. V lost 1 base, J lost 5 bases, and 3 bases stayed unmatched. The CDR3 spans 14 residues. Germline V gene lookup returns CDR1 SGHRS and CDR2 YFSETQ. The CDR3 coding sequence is TGCGCCAGCAGCTTGTTGACAGGGGGTACTGAAGCTTTCTTT. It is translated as CASSLLTGGTEAFF. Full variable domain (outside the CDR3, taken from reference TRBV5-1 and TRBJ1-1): KAGVTQTPRYLIKTRGQQVTLSCSPISGHRSVSWYQQTPGQGLQFLFEYFSETQRNKGNFPGRFSGRQFSNSRSEMNVSTLELGDSALYLCASSLLTGGTEAFFGQGTRLTVV.

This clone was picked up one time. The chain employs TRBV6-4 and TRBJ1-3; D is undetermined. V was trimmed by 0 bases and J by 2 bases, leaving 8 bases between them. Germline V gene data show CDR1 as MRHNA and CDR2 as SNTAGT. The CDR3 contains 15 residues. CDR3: CASSDSSGPGNTIYF. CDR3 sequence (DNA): TGTGCCAGCAGTGACTCGAGCGGGCCTGGAAACACCATATATTTT.

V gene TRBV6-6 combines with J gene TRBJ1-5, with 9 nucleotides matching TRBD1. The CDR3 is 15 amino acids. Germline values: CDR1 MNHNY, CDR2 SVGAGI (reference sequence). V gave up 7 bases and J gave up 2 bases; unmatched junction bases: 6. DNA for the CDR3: TGTGCCAGCACCCAGACAGGGGGGCGCAATCAGCCCCAGCATTTT. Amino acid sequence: CASTQTGGRNQPQHF.